The source of this T cell receptor beta chain is a study of T cell repertoires in cytomegalovirus infection. Study-wide background: It was the public TCR beta signatures that indicated both CMV infection and matching HLA type. Notes on the study in general: CMV carriers having the relevant HLA were flagged by cumulative public TCR beta family frequency. Ex vivo responses were dominated by HLA-C-restricted CMV-specific TCR beta clonotypes.

V gave up 4 bases and J gave up 4 bases, with 7 bases separating them. Germline CDR1 MNHNS, CDR2 SASEGT. There are 12 residues in the CDR3. A note on this clonotype: Its target is not known.

TCRdb analysed the reads with MiXCR anew, one entry per CDR3 protein. In the table there are about 180,000 distinct CDR3 sequences, about a fifth of which are singletons. The source material was CD8+ T cells from cultured PBMCs, sampled from culture after CMV antigen stimulation. The receptor comes from a human donor in good health (CMV status not recorded). Some clones in this sample may be carry-over from other donors' samples. The chain employs TRBV6-1 and TRBJ1-2; D remains unclear. The CDR3 spells CASSGAFYGYTF. CDR3 nucleotide sequence: TGTGCCAGCAGTGGTGCATTCTATGGCTACACCTTC.